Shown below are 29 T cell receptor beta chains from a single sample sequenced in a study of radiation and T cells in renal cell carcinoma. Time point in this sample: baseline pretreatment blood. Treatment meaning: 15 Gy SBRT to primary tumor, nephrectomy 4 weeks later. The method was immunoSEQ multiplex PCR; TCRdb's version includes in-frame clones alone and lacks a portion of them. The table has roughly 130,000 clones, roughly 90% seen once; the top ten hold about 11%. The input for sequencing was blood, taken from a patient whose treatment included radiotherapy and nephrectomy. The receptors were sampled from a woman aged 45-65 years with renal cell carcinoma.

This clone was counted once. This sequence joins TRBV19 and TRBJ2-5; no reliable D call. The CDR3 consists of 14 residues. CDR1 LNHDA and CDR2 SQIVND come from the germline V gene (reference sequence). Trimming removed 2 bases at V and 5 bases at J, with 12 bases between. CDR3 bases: TGTGCCAGTAGTATAAGTGGCGTCGGGGAGACCCAGTACTTC. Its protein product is CASSISGVGETQYF.

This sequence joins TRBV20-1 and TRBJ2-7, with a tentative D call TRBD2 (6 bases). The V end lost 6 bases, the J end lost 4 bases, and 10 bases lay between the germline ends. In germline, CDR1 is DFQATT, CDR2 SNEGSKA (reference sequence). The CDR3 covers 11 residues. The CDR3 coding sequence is TGCAGTGCACAGACTAGTTACGAGCAGTACTTC. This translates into CSAQTSYEQYF.

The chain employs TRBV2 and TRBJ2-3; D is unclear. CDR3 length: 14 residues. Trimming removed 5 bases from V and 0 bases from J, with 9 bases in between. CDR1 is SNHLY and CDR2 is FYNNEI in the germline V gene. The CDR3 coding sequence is TGTGCCAGCAGTCCCTGGGCGAGCACAGATACGCAGTATTTT. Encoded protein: CASSPWASTDTQYF.

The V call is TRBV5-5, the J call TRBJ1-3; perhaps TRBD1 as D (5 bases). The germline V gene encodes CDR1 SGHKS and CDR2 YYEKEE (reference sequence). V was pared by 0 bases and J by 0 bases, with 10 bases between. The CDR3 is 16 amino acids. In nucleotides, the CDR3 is TGTGCCAGCAGCTTGGGTCCAGGGAACTCTGGAAACACCATATATTTT. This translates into CASSLGPGNSGNTIYF. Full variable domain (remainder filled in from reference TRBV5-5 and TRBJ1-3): DAGVTQSPTHLIKTRGQQVTLRCSPISGHKSVSWYQQVLGQGPQFIFQYYEKEERGRGNFPDRFSARQFPNYSSELNVNALLLGDSALYLCASSLGPGNSGNTIYFGEGSWLTVV.

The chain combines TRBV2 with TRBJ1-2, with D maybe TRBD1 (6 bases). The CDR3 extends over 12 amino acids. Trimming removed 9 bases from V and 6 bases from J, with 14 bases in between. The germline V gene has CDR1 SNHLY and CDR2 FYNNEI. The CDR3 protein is CARAGEFNGYTF. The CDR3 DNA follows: TGTGCCAGGGCAGGGGAATTCAATGGCTACACCTTC.

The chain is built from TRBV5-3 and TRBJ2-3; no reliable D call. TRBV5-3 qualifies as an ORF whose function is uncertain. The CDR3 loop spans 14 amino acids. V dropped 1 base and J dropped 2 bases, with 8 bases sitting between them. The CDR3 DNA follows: TGTGCCAGAAGCTTGCTTCGGGCCACAGATACGCAGTATTTT. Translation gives CARSLLRATDTQYF.

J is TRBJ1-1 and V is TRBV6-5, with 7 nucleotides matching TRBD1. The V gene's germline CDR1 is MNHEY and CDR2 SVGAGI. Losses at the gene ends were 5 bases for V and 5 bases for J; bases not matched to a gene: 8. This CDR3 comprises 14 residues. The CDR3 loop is CASSGEGAWTEAFF. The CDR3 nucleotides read TGTGCCAGCAGTGGAGAGGGGGCATGGACTGAAGCTTTCTTT.

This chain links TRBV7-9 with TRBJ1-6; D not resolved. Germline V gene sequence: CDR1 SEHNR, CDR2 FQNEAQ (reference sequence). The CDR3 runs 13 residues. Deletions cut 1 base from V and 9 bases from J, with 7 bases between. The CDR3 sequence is CASSLGVSSPLHF. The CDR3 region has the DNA TGTGCCAGCAGCTTAGGTGTGAGTTCACCCCTCCACTTT.

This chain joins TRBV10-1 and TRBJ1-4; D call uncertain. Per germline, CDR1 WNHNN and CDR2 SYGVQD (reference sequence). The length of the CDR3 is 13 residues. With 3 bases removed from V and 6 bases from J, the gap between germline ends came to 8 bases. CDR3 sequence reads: CASSDVRDEKLFF. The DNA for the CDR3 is TGCGCCAGCAGTGATGTGAGGGATGAAAAACTGTTTTTT.

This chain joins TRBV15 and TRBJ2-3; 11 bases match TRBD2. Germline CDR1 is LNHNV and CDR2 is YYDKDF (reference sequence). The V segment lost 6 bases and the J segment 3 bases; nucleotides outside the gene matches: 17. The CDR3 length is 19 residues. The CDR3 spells CATRPLEVAGGRRTDTQYF. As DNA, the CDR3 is TGTGCCACCAGACCACTTGAGGTAGCGGGGGGGCGAAGGACAGATACGCAGTATTTT.

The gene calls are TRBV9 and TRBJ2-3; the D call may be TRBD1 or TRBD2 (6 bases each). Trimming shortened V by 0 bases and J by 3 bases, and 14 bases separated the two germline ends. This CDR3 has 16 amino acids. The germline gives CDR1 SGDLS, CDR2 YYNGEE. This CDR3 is CASSVAGAGITDTQYF. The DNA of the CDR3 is TGTGCCAGCAGCGTAGCGGGGGCAGGTATAACAGATACGCAGTATTTT. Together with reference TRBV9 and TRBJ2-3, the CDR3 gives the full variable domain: DSGVTQTPKHLITATGQRVTLRCSPRSGDLSVYWYQQSLDQGLQFLIQYYNGEERAKGNILERFSAQQFPDLHSELNLSSLELGDSALYFCASSVAGAGITDTQYFGPGTRLTVL.

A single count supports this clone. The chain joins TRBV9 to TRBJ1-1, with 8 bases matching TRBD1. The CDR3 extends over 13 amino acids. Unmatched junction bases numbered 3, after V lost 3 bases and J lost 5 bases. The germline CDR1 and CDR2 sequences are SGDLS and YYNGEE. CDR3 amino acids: CASSAGGATEAFF. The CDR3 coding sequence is TGTGCCAGCAGCGCAGGGGGCGCGACTGAAGCTTTCTTT.

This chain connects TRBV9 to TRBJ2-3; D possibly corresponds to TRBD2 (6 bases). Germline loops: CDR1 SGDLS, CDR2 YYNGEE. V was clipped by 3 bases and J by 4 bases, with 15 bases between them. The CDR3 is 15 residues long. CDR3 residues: CASSARDFTADTQYF. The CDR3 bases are TGTGCCAGCAGCGCGCGGGACTTCACCGCAGATACGCAGTATTTT.

The CDR3 nucleotides are TGTGCCAGCAGCTCGAGAATTTGGGGGCAGACGGACACCGGGGAGCTGTTTTTT. Its protein product is CASSSRIWGQTDTGELFF. The J gene is TRBJ2-2, the V gene TRBV9; TRBD1 is a possible D gene (6 bases). Germline loops: CDR1 SGDLS, CDR2 YYNGEE. The CDR3 extends over 18 amino acids. V lost 4 bases to trimming and J lost 3 bases, with 22 bases between them.

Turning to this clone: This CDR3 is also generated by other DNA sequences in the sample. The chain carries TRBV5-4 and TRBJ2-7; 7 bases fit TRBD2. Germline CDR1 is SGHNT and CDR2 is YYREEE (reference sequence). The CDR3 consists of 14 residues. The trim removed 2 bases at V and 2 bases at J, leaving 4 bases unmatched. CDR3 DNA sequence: TGTGCCAGCAGCTTTTGGGGGGGTACCTACGAGCAGTACTTC. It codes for CASSFWGGTYEQYF.

The CDR3 DNA sequence: TGTGCCAGCAGCCAAGGACCTAGCGGGGGTAGGGAGACCCAGTACTTC. Translation gives CASSQGPSGGRETQYF. The chain combines TRBV4-2 with TRBJ2-5, with TRBD2 matching over 10 bases. This CDR3 has 16 amino acids. Germline V gene sequence: CDR1 LGHNA, CDR2 YNFKEQ. V lost 1 base to trimming and J lost 5 bases; unmatched junction nucleotides: 7.

This chain's CDR3 is CASSGLTGSSGNTIYF. The DNA of the CDR3 is TGTGCCAGCAGCGGGTTAACAGGGAGCTCTGGAAACACCATATATTTT. V is TRBV5-6 and J is TRBJ1-3; a possible D gene is TRBD1 (6 bases). The V gene lost 4 bases and the J gene lost 0 bases, with 14 bases spanning the gap. CDR1 is SGHDT, CDR2 YYEEEE, per germline. The CDR3 has 16 amino acids.

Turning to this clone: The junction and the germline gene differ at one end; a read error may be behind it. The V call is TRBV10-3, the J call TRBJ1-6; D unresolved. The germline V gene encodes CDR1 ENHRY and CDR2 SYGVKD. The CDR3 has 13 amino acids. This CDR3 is CASSEVLTSPLHF. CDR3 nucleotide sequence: TGTGCCAGCAGTGAGGTGCTAACTTCACCCCTCCACTTT.

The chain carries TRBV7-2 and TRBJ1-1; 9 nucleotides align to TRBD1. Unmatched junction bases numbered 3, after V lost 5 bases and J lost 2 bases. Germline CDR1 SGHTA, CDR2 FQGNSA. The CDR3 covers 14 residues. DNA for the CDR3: TGTGCCAGCAGCGCGGGACAGGGAAACACTGAAGCTTTCTTT. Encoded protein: CASSAGQGNTEAFF. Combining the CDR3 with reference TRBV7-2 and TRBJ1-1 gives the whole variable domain GAGVSQSPSNKVTEKGKDVELRCDPISGHTALYWYRQSLGQGLEFLIYFQGNSAPDKSGLPSDRFSAERTGGSVSTLTIQRTQQEDSAVYLCASSAGQGNTEAFFGQGTRLTVV.

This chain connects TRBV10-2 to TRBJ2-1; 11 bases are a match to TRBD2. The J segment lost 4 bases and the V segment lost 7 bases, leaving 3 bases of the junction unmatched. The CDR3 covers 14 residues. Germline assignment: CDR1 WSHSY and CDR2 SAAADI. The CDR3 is CASMASGGYNEQFF. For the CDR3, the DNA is TGCGCCAGCATGGCTAGCGGGGGGTACAATGAGCAGTTCTTC.

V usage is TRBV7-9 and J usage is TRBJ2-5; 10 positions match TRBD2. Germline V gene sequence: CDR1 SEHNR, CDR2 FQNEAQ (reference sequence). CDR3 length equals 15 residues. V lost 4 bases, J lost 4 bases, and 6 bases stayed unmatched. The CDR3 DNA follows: TGTGCCAGCAGCTCATTAGCGGGGGGCAGAGAGACCCAGTACTTC. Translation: CASSSLAGGRETQYF.

The CDR3: CASSPDSFPNSPLHF. The CDR3 region has the DNA TGTGCCAGCAGCCCGGACAGTTTTCCGAATTCACCCCTCCACTTT. The rearrangement joins TRBV7-9 to TRBJ1-6; D might be TRBD1 (6 bases). Germline V gene data show CDR1 as SEHNR and CDR2 as FQNEAQ (reference sequence). The CDR3 totals 15 residues. V was clipped by 5 bases and J by 7 bases, with 15 bases between them.

The CDR3 DNA reads as TGTGCCAGCGTCCGGGACAGCGGTGAAAAACTGTTTTTT. Translation: CASVRDSGEKLFF. J is TRBJ1-4 and V is TRBV7-9; 7 bases fit TRBD1. Germline assignment: CDR1 SEHNR and CDR2 FQNEAQ (reference sequence). The J segment lost 7 bases and the V segment lost 8 bases, leaving 7 bases of the junction unmatched. The length of the CDR3 is 13 residues.

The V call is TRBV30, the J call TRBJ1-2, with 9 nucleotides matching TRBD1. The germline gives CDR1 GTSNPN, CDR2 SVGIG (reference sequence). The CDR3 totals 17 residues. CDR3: CAAYRSGTGNPVYGYTF. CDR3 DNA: TGTGCTGCCTACCGATCCGGGACAGGGAATCCTGTCTATGGCTACACCTTC.

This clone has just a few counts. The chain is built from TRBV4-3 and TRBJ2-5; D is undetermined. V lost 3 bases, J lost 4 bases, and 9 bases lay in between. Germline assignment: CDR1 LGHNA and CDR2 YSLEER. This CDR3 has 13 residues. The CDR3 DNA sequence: TGCGCCAGCAGCCAGAGGACCGGAGAGACCCAGTACTTC. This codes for CASSQRTGETQYF.

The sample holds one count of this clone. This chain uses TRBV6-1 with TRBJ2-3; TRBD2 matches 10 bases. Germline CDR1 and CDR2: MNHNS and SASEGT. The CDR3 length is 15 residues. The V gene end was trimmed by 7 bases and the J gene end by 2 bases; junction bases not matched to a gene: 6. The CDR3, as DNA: TGTGCCAGCACTAGCGGGAGCCACCCCACAGATACGCAGTATTTT. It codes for CASTSGSHPTDTQYF.

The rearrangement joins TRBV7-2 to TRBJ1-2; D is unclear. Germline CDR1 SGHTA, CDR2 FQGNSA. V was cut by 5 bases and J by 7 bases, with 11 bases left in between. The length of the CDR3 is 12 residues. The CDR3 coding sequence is TGTGCCAGCAGCCACCCCGGGGTTGGCTACACCTTC. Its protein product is CASSHPGVGYTF.

The CDR3 DNA follows: TGCGCCAGCGTTGGGTTAAACTCCTACGAGCAGTACTTC. This encodes CASVGLNSYEQYF. The chain combines TRBV5-1 with TRBJ2-7; unclear D gene. The CDR3 length is 13 residues. The V end was cut by 7 bases, the J end by 0 bases, with 11 bases between. CDR1 is SGHRS and CDR2 is YFSETQ in the germline V gene.

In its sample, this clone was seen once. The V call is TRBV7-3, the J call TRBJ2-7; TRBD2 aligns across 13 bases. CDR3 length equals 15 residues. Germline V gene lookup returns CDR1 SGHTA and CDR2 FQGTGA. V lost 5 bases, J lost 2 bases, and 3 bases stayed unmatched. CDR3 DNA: TGTGCCAGCAGCCCGGGACTAGCGGGGCCCTACGAGCAGTACTTC. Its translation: CASSPGLAGPYEQYF.